This TCR beta chain was identified in a study of blood T cells in healthy people across ages. Study-level findings and limits: The fall in TCR beta diversity per million T cells was roughly linear with age.

Germline CDR1 and CDR2: ENHRY and SYGVKD. There are 17 residues in the CDR3. V gave up 0 bases and J gave up 0 bases, with 9 bases separating them. Turning to this clonotype: Its antigen is currently unknown.

Sample-barcoded 5' priming and a J-beta primer mix drove a second PCR of roughly 7 to 11 cycles. TCRdb re-called the 5' RACE reads with MiXCR, one entry per CDR3 protein. Seen here are 1.8 million or so distinct CDR3 sequences, roughly two fifths observed once, and the top ten hold under 25%. The J gene is TRBJ2-6, the V gene TRBV10-3; D not certain. This TCR was recovered from a human donor in good health. Sequencing used blood. The CDR3: CAISESLQTSGANVLTF. Written as DNA, the CDR3 is TGTGCCATCAGTGAGTCTCTCCAAACCTCTGGGGCCAACGTCCTGACTTTC.